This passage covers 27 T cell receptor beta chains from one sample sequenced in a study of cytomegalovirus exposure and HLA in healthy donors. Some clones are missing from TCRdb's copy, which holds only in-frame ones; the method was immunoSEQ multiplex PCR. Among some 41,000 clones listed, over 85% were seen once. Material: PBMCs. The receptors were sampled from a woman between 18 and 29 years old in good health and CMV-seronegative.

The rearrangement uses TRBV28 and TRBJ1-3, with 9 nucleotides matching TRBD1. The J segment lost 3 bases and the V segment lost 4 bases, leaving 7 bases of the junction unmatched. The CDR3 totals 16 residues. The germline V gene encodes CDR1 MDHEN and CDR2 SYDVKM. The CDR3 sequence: CASSYGTGLSGNTIYF. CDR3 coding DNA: TGTGCCAGCAGTTATGGGACAGGGTTAAGTGGAAACACCATATATTTT.

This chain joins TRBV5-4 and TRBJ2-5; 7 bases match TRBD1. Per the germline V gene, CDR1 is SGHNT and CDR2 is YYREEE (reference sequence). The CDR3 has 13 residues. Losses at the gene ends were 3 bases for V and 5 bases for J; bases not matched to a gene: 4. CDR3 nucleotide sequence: TGTGCCAGCAGCTCGGGCAGGGGGGAGACCCAGTACTTC. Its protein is CASSSGRGETQYF.

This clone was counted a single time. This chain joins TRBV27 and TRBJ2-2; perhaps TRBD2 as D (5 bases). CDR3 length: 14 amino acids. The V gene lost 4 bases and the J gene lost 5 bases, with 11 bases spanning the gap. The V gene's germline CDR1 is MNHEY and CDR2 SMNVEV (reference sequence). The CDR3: CASSWEKLTGELFF. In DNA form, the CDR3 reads TGTGCCAGCAGTTGGGAGAAACTAACCGGGGAGCTGTTTTTT.

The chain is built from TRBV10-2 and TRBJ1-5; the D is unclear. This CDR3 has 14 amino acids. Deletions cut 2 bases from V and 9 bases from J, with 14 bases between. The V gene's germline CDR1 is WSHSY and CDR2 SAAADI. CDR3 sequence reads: CASSEVIDGGPQHF. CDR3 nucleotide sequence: TGCGCCAGCAGTGAGGTAATAGATGGTGGGCCCCAGCATTTT.

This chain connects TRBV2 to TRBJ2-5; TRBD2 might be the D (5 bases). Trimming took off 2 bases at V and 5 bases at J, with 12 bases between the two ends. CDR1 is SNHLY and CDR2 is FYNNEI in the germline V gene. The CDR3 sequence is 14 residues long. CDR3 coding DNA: TGTGCCAGCAGTGAATTCGGGGTTTTCGAGACCCAGTACTTC. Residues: CASSEFGVFETQYF.

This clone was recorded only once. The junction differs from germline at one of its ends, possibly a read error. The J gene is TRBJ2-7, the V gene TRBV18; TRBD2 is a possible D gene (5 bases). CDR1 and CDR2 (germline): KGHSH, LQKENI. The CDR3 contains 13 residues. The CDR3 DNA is TGTGCCAGCTCACCTTCCGAGGGATTCGCCCAGCACTTC. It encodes CASSPSEGFAQHF.

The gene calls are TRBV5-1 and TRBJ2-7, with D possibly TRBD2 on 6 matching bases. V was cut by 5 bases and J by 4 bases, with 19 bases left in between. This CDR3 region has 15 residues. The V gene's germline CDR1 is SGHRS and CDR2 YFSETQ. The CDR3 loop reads CASSTGTLPGYEQYF. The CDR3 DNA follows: TGCGCCAGCAGTACCGGGACTCTCCCTGGTTACGAGCAGTACTTC.

The DNA for the CDR3 is TGTGCCAGTAGTCTCTCTGGAAACACCATATATTTT. Its translation: CASSLSGNTIYF. This chain joins TRBV19 and TRBJ1-3; D unclear. Trimming took off 5 bases at V and 0 bases at J, with 2 bases between the two ends. The CDR3 spans 12 residues. Germline-derived CDR1 and CDR2 are LNHDA and SQIVND (reference sequence).

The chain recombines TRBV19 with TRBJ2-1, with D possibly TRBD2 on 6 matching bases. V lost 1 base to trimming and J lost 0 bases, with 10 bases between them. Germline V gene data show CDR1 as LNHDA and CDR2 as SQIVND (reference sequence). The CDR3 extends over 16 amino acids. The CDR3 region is CASSIVGGSSYNEQFF. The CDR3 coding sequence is TGTGCCAGTAGTATAGTTGGGGGGAGCTCCTACAATGAGCAGTTCTTC.

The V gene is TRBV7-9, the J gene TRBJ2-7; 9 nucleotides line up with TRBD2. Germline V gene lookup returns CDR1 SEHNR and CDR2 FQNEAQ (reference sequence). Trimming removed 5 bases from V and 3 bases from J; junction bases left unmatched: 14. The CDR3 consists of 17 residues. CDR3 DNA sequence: TGTGCCAGCAGCCGCTCTAGCGGGACTCCCGGTAACTACGAGCAGTACTTC. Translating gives CASSRSSGTPGNYEQYF.

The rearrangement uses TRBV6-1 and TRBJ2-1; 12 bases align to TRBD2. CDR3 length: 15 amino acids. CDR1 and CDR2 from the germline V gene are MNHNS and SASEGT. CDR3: CAGGASGRAYNEQFF. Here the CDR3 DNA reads TGTGCGGGGGGGGCTAGCGGGAGGGCATACAATGAGCAGTTCTTC.

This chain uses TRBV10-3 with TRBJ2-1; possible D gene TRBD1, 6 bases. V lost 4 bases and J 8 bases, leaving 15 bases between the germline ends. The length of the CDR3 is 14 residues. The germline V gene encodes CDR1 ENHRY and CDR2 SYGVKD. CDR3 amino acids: CAISAGQIWDEQFF. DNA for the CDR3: TGTGCCATCAGTGCCGGACAGATCTGGGATGAGCAGTTCTTC.

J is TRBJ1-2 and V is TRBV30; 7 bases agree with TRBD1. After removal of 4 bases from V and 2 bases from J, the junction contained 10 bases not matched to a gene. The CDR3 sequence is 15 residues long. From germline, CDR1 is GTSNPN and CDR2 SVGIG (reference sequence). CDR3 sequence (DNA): TGTGCCTGGATTCCCCTTGGGACAGCGAACTATGGCTACACCTTC. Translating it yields CAWIPLGTANYGYTF.

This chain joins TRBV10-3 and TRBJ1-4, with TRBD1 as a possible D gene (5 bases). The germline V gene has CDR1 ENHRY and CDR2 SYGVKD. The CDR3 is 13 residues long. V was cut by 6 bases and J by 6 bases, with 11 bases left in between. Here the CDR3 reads CAIRGGTDEKLFF. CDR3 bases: TGTGCCATCAGGGGGGGGACGGATGAAAAACTGTTTTTT.

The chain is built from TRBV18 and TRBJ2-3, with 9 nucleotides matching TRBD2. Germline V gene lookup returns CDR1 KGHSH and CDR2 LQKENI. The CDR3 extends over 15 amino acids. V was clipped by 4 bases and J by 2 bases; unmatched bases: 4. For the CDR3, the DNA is TGTGCCAGCTCACGGCAGCGGGAGGTCACAGATACGCAGTATTTT. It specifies CASSRQREVTDTQYF. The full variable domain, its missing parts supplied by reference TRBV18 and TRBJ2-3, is NAGVMQNPRHLVRRRGQEARLRCSPMKGHSHVYWYRQLPEEGLKFMVYLQKENIIDESGMPKERFSAEFPKEGPSILRIQQVVRGDSAAYFCASSRQREVTDTQYFGPGTRLTVL.

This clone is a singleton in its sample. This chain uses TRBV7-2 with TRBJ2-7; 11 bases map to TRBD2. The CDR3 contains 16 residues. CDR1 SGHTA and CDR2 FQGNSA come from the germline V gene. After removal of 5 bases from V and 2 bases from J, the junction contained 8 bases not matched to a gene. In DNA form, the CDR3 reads TGTGCCAGCAGCCCCTTTGGTAGCGGGAGGGCCTACGAGCAGTACTTC. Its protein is CASSPFGSGRAYEQYF.

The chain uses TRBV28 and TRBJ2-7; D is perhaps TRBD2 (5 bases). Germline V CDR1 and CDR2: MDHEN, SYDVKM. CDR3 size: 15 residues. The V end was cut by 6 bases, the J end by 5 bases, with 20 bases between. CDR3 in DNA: TGTGCCAGCAGCTCCTCGGGGTCGAGTTGGGACGAGCAGTACTTC. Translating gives CASSSSGSSWDEQYF.

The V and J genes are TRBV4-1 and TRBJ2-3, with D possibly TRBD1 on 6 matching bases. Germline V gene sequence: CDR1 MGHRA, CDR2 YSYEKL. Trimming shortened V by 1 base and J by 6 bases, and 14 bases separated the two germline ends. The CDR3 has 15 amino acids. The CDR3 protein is CASSQVEGGKDTQYF. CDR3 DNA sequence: TGCGCCAGCAGCCAAGTGGAAGGGGGTAAGGATACGCAGTATTTT.

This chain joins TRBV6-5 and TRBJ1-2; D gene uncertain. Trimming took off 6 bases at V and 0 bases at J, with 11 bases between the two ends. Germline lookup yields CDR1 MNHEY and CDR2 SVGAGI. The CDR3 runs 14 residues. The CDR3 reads CASRSTQANYGYTF. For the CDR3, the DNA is TGTGCCAGCAGATCGACACAAGCTAACTATGGCTACACCTTC.

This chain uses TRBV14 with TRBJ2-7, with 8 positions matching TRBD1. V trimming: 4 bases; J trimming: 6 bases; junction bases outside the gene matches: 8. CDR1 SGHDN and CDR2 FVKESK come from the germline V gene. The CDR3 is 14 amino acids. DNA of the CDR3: TGTGCCAGCAGCCGGACAGGGAGGTCGAGCGAGCAGTACTTC. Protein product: CASSRTGRSSEQYF.

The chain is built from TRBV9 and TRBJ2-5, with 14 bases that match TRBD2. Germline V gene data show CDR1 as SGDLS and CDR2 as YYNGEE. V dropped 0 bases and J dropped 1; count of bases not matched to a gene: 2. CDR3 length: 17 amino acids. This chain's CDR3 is CASSVGGTSGGQETQYF. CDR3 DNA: TGTGCCAGCAGCGTAGGCGGGACTAGCGGGGGCCAAGAGACCCAGTACTTC.

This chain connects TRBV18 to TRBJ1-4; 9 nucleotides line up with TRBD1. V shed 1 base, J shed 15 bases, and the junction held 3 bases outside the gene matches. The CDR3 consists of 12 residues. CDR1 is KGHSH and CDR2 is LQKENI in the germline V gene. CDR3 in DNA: TGTGCCAGCTCACCACGGGACAGGGTATTGTTTTTT. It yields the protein CASSPRDRVLFF. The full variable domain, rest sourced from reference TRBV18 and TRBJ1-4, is NAGVMQNPRHLVRRRGQEARLRCSPMKGHSHVYWYRQLPEEGLKFMVYLQKENIIDESGMPKERFSAEFPKEGPSILRIQQVVRGDSAAYFCASSPRDRVLFFGSGTQLSVL.

DNA of the CDR3: TGTGCCAGCAGCTTGGAGTCTGCAGTCACCGGGGAGCTGTTTTTT. Its translation: CASSLESAVTGELFF. The chain uses TRBV5-8 and TRBJ2-2; D unresolved. Germline-derived CDR1 and CDR2 are SGHTS and YDEGEE. V was trimmed by 0 bases and J by 4 bases, leaving 10 bases between them. This CDR3 has 15 amino acids.

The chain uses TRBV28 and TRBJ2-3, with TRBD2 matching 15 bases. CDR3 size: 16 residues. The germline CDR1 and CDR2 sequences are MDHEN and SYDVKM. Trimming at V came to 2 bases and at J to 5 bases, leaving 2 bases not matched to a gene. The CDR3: CASSLGGLAGGDTQYF. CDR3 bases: TGTGCCAGCAGTTTAGGGGGACTAGCGGGAGGAGATACGCAGTATTTT.

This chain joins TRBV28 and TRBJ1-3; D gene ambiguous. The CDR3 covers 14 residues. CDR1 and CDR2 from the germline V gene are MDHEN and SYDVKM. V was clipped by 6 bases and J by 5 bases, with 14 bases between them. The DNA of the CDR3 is TGTGCCAGCAGCGAAGTGGGAGGGAGAAACACCATATATTTT. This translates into CASSEVGGRNTIYF.

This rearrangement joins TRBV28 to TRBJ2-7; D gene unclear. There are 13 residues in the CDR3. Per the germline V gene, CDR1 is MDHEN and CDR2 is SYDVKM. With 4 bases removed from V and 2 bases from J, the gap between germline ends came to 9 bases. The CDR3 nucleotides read TGTGCCAGCAGTTCAGACAATACCTACGAGCAGTACTTC. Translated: CASSSDNTYEQYF. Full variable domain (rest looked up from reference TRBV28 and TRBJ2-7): DVKVTQSSRYLVKRTGEKVFLECVQDMDHENMFWYRQDPGLGLRLIYFSYDVKMKEKGDIPEGYSVSREKKERFSLILESASTNQTSMYLCASSSDNTYEQYFGPGTRLTVT.

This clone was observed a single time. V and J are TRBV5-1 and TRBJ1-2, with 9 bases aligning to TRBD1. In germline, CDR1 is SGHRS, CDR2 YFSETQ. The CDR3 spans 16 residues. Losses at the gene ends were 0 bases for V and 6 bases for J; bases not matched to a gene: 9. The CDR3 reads CASSLAPGQGEHGYTF. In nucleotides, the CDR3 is TGCGCCAGCAGCTTGGCCCCGGGACAGGGAGAGCATGGCTACACCTTC.